A single sample gave rise to the 16 T cell receptor beta chains below, sequenced in a study of blood T cell repertoires in COVID-19 (dated by TCRdb to 2018 to 2020). The protocol used for the library was the immunoSEQ multiplex PCR assay. Held by TCRdb, this immuneACCESS table contains in-frame sequences only and omits some clones. Under half of the omission traces to an unresolved V gene where checked; the cause of the rest is unknown. This sample lists some 300,000 clones; around 90% were detected once. The ten biggest clones cover around 0.96% of the sample. Sequencing input: peripheral blood. These receptors were collected from a woman aged 40 to 50 with COVID-19, enrolled during active disease.

The chain employs TRBV4-2 and TRBJ1-1; the D is unclear. The V gene lost 0 bases and the J gene lost 6 bases, with 14 bases spanning the gap. There are 15 residues in the CDR3. The germline V gene encodes CDR1 LGHNA and CDR2 YNFKEQ. CDR3 residues: CASSQDRRRSAEAFF. CDR3 DNA: TGTGCCAGCAGCCAAGATCGGCGGCGATCGGCTGAAGCTTTCTTT.

V usage is TRBV18 and J usage is TRBJ1-1; tentative D call: TRBD1 (5 bases). The CDR3 loop spans 16 amino acids. Trimming took 1 base from V and 6 from J, leaving 18 bases between them. CDR1 and CDR2 (germline): KGHSH, LQKENI. CDR3 residues: CASSPLTARATAEAFF. CDR3 nucleotide sequence: TGTGCCAGCTCACCACTCACGGCCCGGGCGACAGCTGAAGCTTTCTTT.

This clone was detected only a few times. The chain links TRBV27 to TRBJ1-5, with TRBD1 identical over 7 bases. The junction had 8 bases not matched to a gene; V was cut back by 4 bases and J by 5 bases. Germline-derived CDR1 and CDR2 are MNHEY and SMNVEV (reference sequence). CDR3 length equals 15 residues. Here the CDR3 DNA reads TGTGCCAGCAGTTCGGCCGGGACAGTACATCAGCCCCAGCATTTT. It codes for CASSSAGTVHQPQHF.

The V call is TRBV2, the J call TRBJ2-5; 8 bases are shared with TRBD1. There are 14 residues in the CDR3. Germline V gives CDR1 SNHLY, CDR2 FYNNEI. V was pared by 11 bases and J by 6 bases, with 14 bases of the junction left unmatched. The DNA of the CDR3 is TGTGCCGGGACCGGACAGGGTGGGGCGCAGACCCAGTACTTC. Translated: CAGTGQGGAQTQYF. The full variable domain, rest sourced from reference TRBV2 and TRBJ2-5, is EPEVTQTPSHQVTQMGQEVILRCVPISNHLYFYWYRQILGQKVEFLVSFYNNEISEKSEIFDDQFSVERPDGSNFTLKIRSTKLEDSAMYFCAGTGQGGAQTQYFGPGTRLLVL.

The rearrangement joins TRBV9 to TRBJ2-1; TRBD2 matches at 10 bases. Germline-derived CDR1 and CDR2 are SGDLS and YYNGEE. The CDR3 loop spans 17 amino acids. Unmatched junction bases numbered 8, after V lost 0 bases and J lost 5 bases. CDR3 bases: TGTGCCAGCAGCGTAGAACCTAGCGGGAGAGACCACAATGAGCAGTTCTTC. Translating gives CASSVEPSGRDHNEQFF.

The count of this clone is one. This CDR3 is CASSWTGTSGGTDTQYF. In DNA, the CDR3 is TGCGCCAGCAGCTGGACCGGGACTAGCGGGGGCACAGATACGCAGTATTTT. The chain joins TRBV5-1 to TRBJ2-3, with TRBD2 identical over 13 bases. Unmatched junction bases numbered 5, after V lost 3 bases and J lost 1 base. The CDR3 consists of 17 residues. The germline V gene has CDR1 SGHRS and CDR2 YFSETQ.

The J gene is TRBJ1-4, the V gene TRBV28; D remains unclear. Germline V gene data show CDR1 as MDHEN and CDR2 as SYDVKM. CDR3 length equals 13 residues. The V end was cut by 7 bases, the J end by 0 bases, with 6 bases between. In nucleotides, the CDR3 is TGTGCCAGCATGAGGGCAACTAATGAAAAACTGTTTTTT. It encodes CASMRATNEKLFF. Combining the CDR3 with reference TRBV28 and TRBJ1-4 gives the whole variable domain DVKVTQSSRYLVKRTGEKVFLECVQDMDHENMFWYRQDPGLGLRLIYFSYDVKMKEKGDIPEGYSVSREKKERFSLILESASTNQTSMYLCASMRATNEKLFFGSGTQLSVL.

This rearrangement joins TRBV13 to TRBJ2-3; D possibly corresponds to TRBD2 (7 bases). Germline loops: CDR1 PRHDT, CDR2 FYEKMQ (reference sequence). This CDR3 region has 15 residues. Trimming pared 8 bases from V and 5 bases from J, leaving 20 bases between. The DNA of the CDR3 is TGTGCCAGCCACGCGGGGGCCTTGGGGGTAGATACGCAGTATTTT. It specifies CASHAGALGVDTQYF.

The CDR3, as DNA: TGTGCCAGCGGCCAACTAGCCCTAGGGGACGATACGCAGTATTTT. It is translated as CASGQLALGDDTQYF. The rearrangement uses TRBV27 and TRBJ2-3; D is perhaps TRBD2 (6 bases). V lost 8 bases to trimming and J lost 6 bases, with 21 bases between them. CDR3 length: 15 amino acids. Looked up from germline, CDR1 is MNHEY and CDR2 is SMNVEV (reference sequence).

The chain's CDR3 is CASSLRTGRLGSTDTQYF. The DNA for the CDR3 is TGTGCCAGCAGCTTGAGAACAGGAAGATTGGGAAGCACAGATACGCAGTATTTT. This sequence joins TRBV7-9 and TRBJ2-3; D possibly corresponds to TRBD1 (5 bases). Trimming left V 3 bases short and J 0 bases short, with 19 bases between. The CDR3 consists of 18 residues. The germline gives CDR1 SEHNR, CDR2 FQNEAQ (reference sequence).

V and J are TRBV27 and TRBJ2-7, with a tentative D call TRBD2 (5 bases). CDR3 size: 15 residues. V lost 3 bases and J 0 bases, leaving 12 bases between the germline ends. Per the germline V gene, CDR1 is MNHEY and CDR2 is SMNVEV (reference sequence). CDR3 sequence reads: CASSFGVRSSYEQYF. CDR3 bases: TGTGCCAGCAGTTTCGGGGTTAGGAGCTCCTACGAGCAGTACTTC.

The rearrangement uses TRBV5-6 and TRBJ1-2; 7 bases match TRBD1. This CDR3 comprises 15 residues. CDR1 is SGHDT and CDR2 is YYEEEE in the germline V gene. With 1 base clipped from V and 5 bases from J, the junction kept 8 bases outside the gene matches. CDR3 nucleotide sequence: TGTGCCAGCAGCTTGACCGGACAGGATCATTATGGCTACACCTTC. This sequence encodes CASSLTGQDHYGYTF. The full variable domain, with the rest looked up from reference TRBV5-6 and TRBJ1-2, is DAGVTQSPTHLIKTRGQQVTLRCSPKSGHDTVSWYQQALGQGPQFIFQYYEEEERQRGNFPDRFSGHQFPNYSSELNVNALLLGDSALYLCASSLTGQDHYGYTFGSGTRLTVV.

The chain carries TRBV5-1 and TRBJ1-1; D uncertain. CDR3 length: 16 residues. Trimming stripped 0 bases from V and 1 base from J, with 13 bases between. CDR1 and CDR2 from the germline V gene are SGHRS and YFSETQ. CDR3 protein: CASSLGSAGGNTEAFF. The CDR3 bases are TGCGCCAGCAGCTTGGGGTCTGCCGGCGGGAACACTGAAGCTTTCTTT.

This rearrangement joins TRBV28 to TRBJ1-5, with TRBD1 matching over 9 bases. Germline CDR1 is MDHEN and CDR2 is SYDVKM. The V gene end was trimmed by 5 bases and the J gene end by 5 bases; junction bases not matched to a gene: 7. The CDR3 covers 15 residues. In DNA, the CDR3 is TGTGCCAGCAGTACACCGGGACAGGGTTATCAGCCCCAGCATTTT. It is translated as CASSTPGQGYQPQHF. Looking up the rest from reference TRBV28 and TRBJ1-5 gives the full variable domain: DVKVTQSSRYLVKRTGEKVFLECVQDMDHENMFWYRQDPGLGLRLIYFSYDVKMKEKGDIPEGYSVSREKKERFSLILESASTNQTSMYLCASSTPGQGYQPQHFGDGTRLSIL.

This clone was recorded only once. CDR3 region: CASSGEGESSYNSPLHF. CDR3 DNA sequence: TGTGCCAGCAGCGGGGAGGGGGAGAGCTCCTATAATTCACCCCTCCACTTT. The V and J genes are TRBV28 and TRBJ1-6; possible D gene TRBD1, 6 bases. Trimming left V 6 bases short and J 0 bases short, with 15 bases between. CDR3 length equals 17 residues. The V gene's germline CDR1 is MDHEN and CDR2 SYDVKM.

In its sample, this clone was seen a few times. The chain links TRBV28 to TRBJ1-5; weak D call: TRBD1 (5 bases). Trimming removed 7 bases from V and 9 bases from J, with 13 bases in between. Germline V gene data show CDR1 as MDHEN and CDR2 as SYDVKM. This CDR3 comprises 12 residues. The CDR3 region is CASTFGTRPQHF. For the CDR3, the DNA is TGTGCCAGCACCTTCGGGACTCGGCCCCAGCATTTT. Variable domain in full (rest from reference TRBV28 and TRBJ1-5): DVKVTQSSRYLVKRTGEKVFLECVQDMDHENMFWYRQDPGLGLRLIYFSYDVKMKEKGDIPEGYSVSREKKERFSLILESASTNQTSMYLCASTFGTRPQHFGDGTRLSIL.